A selection of T cell receptor beta chains follows, all from one sample in a study of cytomegalovirus exposure and HLA in healthy donors. The repertoire was sequenced with immunoSEQ multiplex PCR; TCRdb's copy has only in-frame clones and lacks some. The sample has approximately 190,000 clones; around four fifths are singletons. The source material was PBMCs. The receptor source for this set is a woman in her forties or fifties in good health and CMV-seropositive. The CDR3 runs from the conserved cysteine through the conserved F or W. The D gene is left open where the match is weak. Not all rows give a size; the values are once, few, many and, for expanded clones, a class.

14	.	TRBJ2-7	TRBV5-1	.	TGCGCCAGCAGCTTGGGCCTAGCAATCTACGAGCAGTACTTC	CASSLGLAIYEQYF
12	.	TRBJ2-7	TRBV7-9	.	TGTTCCAGCAGCTTAGAGCCGCTCGAGCAGTACTTC	CSSSLEPLEQYF
13	.	TRBJ1-2	TRBV10-3	TRBD1	TGTGCCATCACTCCGGGACAGGGAGATGGCTACACCTTC	CAITPGQGDGYTF
15	.	TRBJ1-2	TRBV28	.	TGTGCCAGCACCCCCTTAATCTCGCGGAGCTATGGCTACACCTTC	CASTPLISRSYGYTF
15	few	TRBJ2-1	TRBV7-8	TRBD2	TGTGCCAGCTCCTCTATAGCGGGGGGGCGGAATGAGCAGTTCTTC	CASSSIAGGRNEQFF
15	.	TRBJ2-5	TRBV6-5	TRBD1	TGTGCCAGCAGTCCCGACCGGGACAGCAGAGAGACCCAGTACTTC	CASSPDRDSRETQYF
14	once	TRBJ2-2	TRBV7-3	TRBD1	TGTGCCAGCACCGTGGGACAGGGCTCCGGGGAGCTGTTTTTT	CASTVGQGSGELFF
16	.	TRBJ2-7	TRBV6-6	.	TGTGCCAGCAGTTACCCCTCCCAGGGTTATCACTACGAGCAGTACTTC	CASSYPSQGYHYEQYF
13	.	TRBJ2-2	TRBV7-8	.	TGTGCCGCGCGGGTAGGGAACACCGGGGAGCTGTTTTTT	CAARVGNTGELFF
14	.	TRBJ2-7	TRBV5-1	TRBD1	TGCGCCAGCAGCTTGGCGACAGGGGTTTACGAGCAGTACTTC	CASSLATGVYEQYF
19	.	TRBJ2-3	TRBV11-2	TRBD2	TGTGCCAGCAGCTTAGATCTCTGGACTAGCGGGGGTAGCACAGATACGCAGTATTTT	CASSLDLWTSGGSTDTQYF
15	.	TRBJ2-5	TRBV2	TRBD2	TGTGCCAGCAGTGTACGAGCGGGGTCCGGGGAGACCCAGTACTTC	CASSVRAGSGETQYF
12	.	TRBJ2-7	TRBV27	.	TGTGCCAGCAGTTCACAGGCCTACGAGCAGTACTTC	CASSSQAYEQYF
16	.	TRBJ2-3	TRBV5-1	TRBD2	TGCGCCAGCAGCTTGGAGGGGACTAGCCCTACAGATACGCAGTATTTT	CASSLEGTSPTDTQYF
15	many	TRBJ1-1	TRBV4-1	.	TGCGCCAGCAGCCAACCCGTCGCACAGAACACTGAAGCTTTCTTT	CASSQPVAQNTEAFF
13	.	TRBJ1-2	TRBV6-5	.	TGTGCCAGCACCGAAAGGCGGGGGGCTAGCTACACCTTC	CASTERRGASYTF
16	.	TRBJ2-5	TRBV19	.	TGTGCCAGTAGTATTTCTGGGCGGGGAGGACAAGAGACCCAGTACTTC	CASSISGRGGQETQYF
15	.	TRBJ2-3	TRBV27	TRBD2	TGTGCCAGCAGTTTACTAGCGGGGAAGGCAGATACGCAGTATTTT	CASSLLAGKADTQYF
14	once	TRBJ1-1	TRBV7-2	.	TGTGCCAGCAGCTTAGTAGGGGTCTCGGGGGGAGCTTTCTTT	CASSLVGVSGGAFF
11	.	TRBJ2-1	TRBV5-4	.	TGTGCCAGCAGCTCCTCCGGGGAGCAGTTCTTC	CASSSSGEQFF
15	once	TRBJ2-7	TRBV6-5	TRBD1	TGTGCCAGCAGTTATCGGGACAGGGGCGTAGGTGAGCAGTACTTC	CASSYRDRGVGEQYF
14	.	TRBJ2-2	TRBV9	.	TGTGCCAGCAGCGTATCTGGTACTGGCGGGGAGCTGTTTTTT	CASSVSGTGGELFF
14	few	TRBJ1-5	TRBV6-1	.	TGTGCCAGCAGTGGGCAGGGGAGCAATCAGCCCCAGCATTTT	CASSGQGSNQPQHF
15	.	TRBJ1-6	TRBV18	TRBD1	TGTGCCAGCTCAGAGACGGGACAGAATAATTCACCCCTCCACTTT	CASSETGQNNSPLHF
14	once	TRBJ2-2	TRBV5-4	.	TGTGCCAGCAGGAACAGGGACAACACCGGGGAGCTGTTTTTT	CASRNRDNTGELFF
15	.	TRBJ2-2	TRBV30	.	TGTGCCTGGAGTAACAACGGGGTAGGGACCGGGGAGCTGTTTTTT	CAWSNNGVGTGELFF
16	.	TRBJ2-7	TRBV15	TRBD2	TGTGCCACCAGCAGGTCTAGCGGGGGGCTATCCTACGAGCAGTACTTC	CATSRSSGGLSYEQYF
15	.	TRBJ1-1	TRBV5-1	.	TGCGCCAGCAGCTTGGCTAATGGAGGACCAGGTGAAGCTTTCTTT	CASSLANGGPGEAFF
16	.	TRBJ2-1	TRBV7-7	.	TGTGCTAGCAGCCCCTCCCTCGCGGAATCCTACAATGAGCAGTTCTTC	CASSPSLAESYNEQFF
14	.	TRBJ2-7	TRBV19	.	TGTGCCAGTAGTAGGGCGGGGGCGATCTACGAGCGGTACTTC	CASSRAGAIYERYF
15	.	TRBJ2-5	TRBV19	TRBD1	TGTGCCAGTAGCCTCCGGGACAGGGGACGGGAGACCCAGTACTTC	CASSLRDRGRETQYF
15	.	TRBJ2-3	TRBV15	.	TGTGCCACCAGCAGAGAAAGACTCCGCACAGATACGCAGTATTTT	CATSRERLRTDTQYF
14	.	TRBJ2-7	TRBV5-1	TRBD1	TGCGCCAGCAGCTTTACAGGGGAGTCCTACGAGCAGTACTTC	CASSFTGESYEQYF
13	.	TRBJ2-7	TRBV6-1	.	TGTGCCAGCAGTGCTTACTCCTCCTACGAGCAGTACTTC	CASSAYSSYEQYF
12	few	TRBJ1-2	TRBV7-9	TRBD1	TGTGCCACCGGACAGGACGGCGGAGGCTACACCTTC	CATGQDGGGYTF
15	.	TRBJ2-2	TRBV10-3	.	TGTGCCATCCGGAAAGGGGTTATGAACACCGGGGAGCTGTTTTTT	CAIRKGVMNTGELFF
13	few	TRBJ2-5	TRBV6-6	.	TGTGCCAGCAGAAACTTCAACCAAGAGACCCAGTACTTC	CASRNFNQETQYF
15	.	TRBJ2-2	TRBV11-2	TRBD1	TGTGCCAGCAGCTCCGGACAGGGAAGGGCCGGGGAGCTGTTTTTT	CASSSGQGRAGELFF
17	.	TRBJ2-5	TRBV7-2	TRBD1	TGTGCCAGCAGCTTAGCGGGACAGGGCACACACGGGGAGACCCAGTACTTC	CASSLAGQGTHGETQYF
13	.	TRBJ1-4	TRBV2	.	TGTGCCGCGGGGAAGACAACTAATGAAAAACTGTTTTTT	CAAGKTTNEKLFF
13	.	TRBJ1-1	TRBV7-2	.	TGTGCCAGCAGCTTCGGGGTCGGCACTGAAGCTTTCTTT	CASSFGVGTEAFF